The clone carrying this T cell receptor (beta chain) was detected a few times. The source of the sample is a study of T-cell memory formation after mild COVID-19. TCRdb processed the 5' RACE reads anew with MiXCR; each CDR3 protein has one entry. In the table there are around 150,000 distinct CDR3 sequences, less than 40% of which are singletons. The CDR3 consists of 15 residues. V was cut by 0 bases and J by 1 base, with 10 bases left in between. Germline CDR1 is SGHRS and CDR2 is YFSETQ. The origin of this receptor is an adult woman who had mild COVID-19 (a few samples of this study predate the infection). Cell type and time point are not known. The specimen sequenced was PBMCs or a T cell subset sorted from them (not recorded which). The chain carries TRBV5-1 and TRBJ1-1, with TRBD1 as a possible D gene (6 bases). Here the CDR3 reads CASSLVIQGNTEAFF. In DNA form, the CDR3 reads TGCGCCAGCAGCTTGGTTATACAGGGGAACACTGAAGCTTTCTTT.